This TCR beta chain was observed in a study of cytomegalovirus exposure and HLA in healthy donors (dated by TCRdb to 2015 to 2018). About the full investigation: An earlier analysis of 587 of the donors reported approximately 300 Gb of sequence data and 117 million unique TCR beta sequences from 150 million to 200 million T cells. Approximately 300 gigabases of sequencing data and tens of millions of unique TCR sequences made up an early release that covered 500 to 650 HLA-typed donors. Of the roughly 400 genotyped donors, about 84% fell in the genetic ancestry cluster associated with self-reported Caucasian donors. The study aimed to test whether cataloging public T cell receptors could reveal signatures of past pathogen exposure. Using immunosequencing, the study profiled T cell repertoires from about 620 subjects and related those repertoires to cytomegalovirus serostatus. Besides the first cohort of 500 to 700 subjects, a separate validation cohort made up of roughly 130 different subjects was used. To predict cytomegalovirus infection status, the study brought together high-throughput TCR immunosequencing, statistical association of individual TCRs with disease status, and machine learning. In a later analysis, previously published TCR beta repertoires from more than 500 donors were re-analyzed and high-resolution HLA genotyping was added so that TCR occurrence patterns could be studied. Rather than drawing on any new phenotypic data, the later analysis identified candidate immune exposures from TCR beta sequences and the way those sequences occurred across donors. In an earlier analysis of roughly 600 of the donors, high-throughput TCR beta sequencing was used to judge whether each TCR beta V gene segment behaved as functional or pseudogenic. Donor age, sex, ethnicity and CMV serostatus were compiled alongside the repertoire data. Genome-wide SNP genotypes for about 65% of the 666 donors were used in a later genetic analysis, which treated that subset as a discovery cohort. Every discovery cohort repertoire had been produced on one sequencing platform. HLA typing included class I and class II loci at four-digit resolution. The number of donors typed differed by locus, with roughly 620-630 for A, B, C, DRB1 and DQB1, roughly 520 for DQA1, 600 to 610 for DPA1, and some 440 for DPB1. About five DR-DQ haplotypes were treated as single units for association and clustering because of strong linkage in the cohort. Across around 400 genotyped donors of the cohort, an average of about 200,000 unique TCR beta nucleotide sequences per donor were sequenced, and approximately 17% of those sequences were non-productive. General findings and caveats noted by the study authors: In vitro tests confirmed that a few of the cytomegalovirus-associated TCR beta chains recognize cytomegalovirus antigens. Broadly in line with IMGT annotations, most TCR beta V segments showed up in productive rearrangements about 90% or about 30% of the time in an earlier analysis of under 700 of the donors. A group of highly shared sequence variants was considered likely to be a technical artifact of the sequencing pipeline. When HLA alleles, especially DR and DQ, strongly co-occurred, attributing TCR associations to individual alleles was difficult. The authors suggested that the approach could potentially be generalized to other disease states and immunological phenotypes. Cytomegalovirus status was reported to be diagnosed by the classifier with high specificity and sensitivity in both the original and validation cohorts. In a later analysis, HLA-associated TCR beta chains were found to be more clonally expanded and to have lower generation probabilities than equally common non-associated chains. Most TCR sequences were observed very rarely across donors, whereas some public TCRs were present in many individuals. Some IMGT-functional V segments, including TRBV6-2 and TRBV6-3, could not be distinguished by the 87-base-pair reads and were therefore excluded. Immune exposure information for the cohort was limited to CMV serostatus. The cohort was sequenced for TCR beta chains only, and without alpha or paired-chain data the features that could be detected were limited. A later genetic analysis reported fewer N-insertions in productive TCRs among donors in an Asian-associated ancestry cluster than the roughly 700-donor mean. The earlier analysis of a few hundred of the donors excluded roughly 16 rarely observed V segments, including chromosome 9 orphons, because counts were too low. Because some donors lacked HLA typing at each locus, the association tests relied only on the typed subset. A further reported finding was that TCR beta sequences accurately predicted the HLA-A and HLA-B alleles for most subjects in the first cohort. Linkage disequilibrium might explain the correlated functional status among segregating V segments, but an unknown experimental factor could not be excluded. In a later analysis, several top co-occurrence clusters were reported to appear linked to parvovirus B19, influenza, CMV and Epstein-Barr virus. The study listed 150 to 200 TCR beta chains as associated with cytomegalovirus. A later genetic analysis associated a missense DCLRE1C variant with V-gene and J-gene trimming of TCR beta chains, and an independent cohort replicated the association. At a false discovery rate of 0.05, a later analysis linked about 16,000 TCR beta sequences to specific HLA alleles. In a later analysis, TCR association rates were found to vary across HLA loci, with the most associated TCRs seen for DRB1 alleles and the fewest for HLA-C alleles. In a later analysis, most CMV-associated TCR beta chains were found to appear HLA-restricted, with HLA associations seemingly driven largely by CMV exposure. Presence/absence analyses assumed roughly uniform sequencing depth across donors, an assumption that may not hold.

From a lookup of the germline V gene (reference sequence), CDR1 and CDR2 are SEHNR and FQNEAQ. V is pruned by 2 bases and J by 8 bases, leaving 8 bases of the junction without a gene match. The CDR3 numbers 17 residues from cysteine through phenylalanine. CDR3 DNA is the only sequence kept; it has 51 bases, read in frame from the first base. As to this clone: Its antigen is still unknown. Base qualities are not provided; no much larger clone lies one nucleotide away.

Library generation was performed with the immunoSEQ multiplex PCR assay. For the multiplex PCR, a mixture combining 60 forward primers for TCR Vbeta segments and 13 reverse primers for TCR Jbeta segments was used. A multiplex PCR assay on genomic DNA amplified the CDR3 region of rearranged TCR beta genes. On the Illumina HiSeq System, the amplified TCR beta libraries were sequenced as 87-base-pair reads. The paper's data handling went like this. In a later analysis, some 80 million unique TCR beta chains were counted across the 690 or so repertoires, and roughly 11 million of these chains were shared by at least two donors. Raw reads were error-corrected and collapsed into unique sequences with a nearest-neighbor algorithm that merged closely related sequences to remove PCR and sequencing errors. V, D and J gene segments were assigned by aligning CDR3 sequences to IMGT reference sequences. For a sequence to be retained, at least a six-nucleotide match to both a V gene segment and a J gene segment was required. Rearrangements were called productive when the CDR3 lacked stop codons and stayed in frame with V and J; all others were non-productive. CDR3 was defined according to IMGT convention as the region running from the second conserved V-encoded cysteine to the conserved J-encoded phenylalanine. Sequences without an unambiguous match to a single V gene segment were excluded from the earlier analysis of about 600 of the donors. An earlier analysis of around 600 of the donors classified V segments as functional when productive rearrangements were above 56.7% and as segregating when the standard deviation between donors was above 5%. A statistical classification framework was built to diagnose cytomegalovirus status from the catalog of TCR beta chain sequences. In a later analysis, TCR nucleotide sequences were compared against IMGT/GENE-DB human TR gene sequences so that V and J genes could be assigned. A later analysis assigned CDR3 sequences and most-parsimonious VDJ recombination scenarios with the TCRdist pipeline. In a later analysis, each TCR beta chain was defined by its CDR3 amino acid sequence together with its V-gene family, and reads lacking a unique V-gene family were excluded. In a later analysis, nearly 600 highly shared, low-generation-probability nucleotide sequences were removed to address suspected cross-contamination and a sequencing artifact. A later analysis calculated a clonal expansion index for each public chain from normalized within-repertoire ranks of inferred template counts. In a later analysis, generation probabilities were computed using a VDJ recombination model fitted to out-of-frame rearrangements, and the results were checked against IGoR. A later analysis scored TCR-TCR, TCR-HLA and TCR-CMV co-occurrence with hypergeometric tests, applying a repertoire-size bias correction to TCR pairs. False discovery rates were estimated in a later analysis by permuting HLA or CMV assignments 20 times. In a later analysis, co-occurring TCRs were grouped using DBSCAN, with TCRdist sequence similarity added in when clustering inside HLA-allele-positive subsets. Repertoires with fewer than 30,000 or more than 120,000 public chains were left out of co-occurrence clustering, as were five repertoires with anomalous nucleotide sharing. TCRdb stores this immuneACCESS table with in-frame sequences only. Part of the clones is absent; in the studies checked, under half of the shortfall reflects unresolved V genes, and no reason is known for the rest. V and J calls and clone size are as listed in that table; D and trimming were resolved from the DNA. In all, the sample holds about 110,000 clones, and approximately 80% of those were seen once. The ten top clones hold 3.5% to 4% of the sample.

The cohort was made up of 500 to 800 healthy bone marrow donors. All cohort members were sampled while nominally healthy, although unrecorded immune exposures were likely present. CMV serostatus was positive for around 310 and negative for about 55% of the roughly 670 cohort members, and was not recorded for this donor. A peripheral blood sample was provided by each donor, and peripheral blood mononuclear cells were used for TCR beta sequencing. Genomic DNA was extracted from the blood cell samples with the Qiagen DNeasy Blood Extraction Kit. Here the chain combines TRBV7-9 and TRBJ2-1; TRBD2 fits 14 bases in the junction. The sample consisted of PBMCs. The receptor was isolated from a human donor in good health. DNA sequence: TGTGCCAGCAGCTTAAGAAAGGGGACTAGCGGGAGCGATGAGCAGTTCTTC. It specifies CASSLRKGTSGSDEQFF.